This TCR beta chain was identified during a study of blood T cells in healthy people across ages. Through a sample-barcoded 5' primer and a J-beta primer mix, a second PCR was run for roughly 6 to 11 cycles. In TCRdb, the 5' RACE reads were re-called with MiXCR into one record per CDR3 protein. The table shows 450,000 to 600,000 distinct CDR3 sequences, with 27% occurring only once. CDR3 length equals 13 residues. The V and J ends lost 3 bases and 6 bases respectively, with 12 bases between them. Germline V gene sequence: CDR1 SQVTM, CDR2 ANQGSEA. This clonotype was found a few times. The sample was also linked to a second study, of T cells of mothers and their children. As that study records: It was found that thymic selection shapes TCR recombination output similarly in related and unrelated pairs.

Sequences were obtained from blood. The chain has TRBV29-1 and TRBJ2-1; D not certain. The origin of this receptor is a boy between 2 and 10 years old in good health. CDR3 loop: CSVDTLLVNEQFF. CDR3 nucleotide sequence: TGCAGCGTTGATACCCTTCTCGTCAATGAGCAGTTCTTC.